These T cell receptor beta chains were read from a single sample in a study of identical twins. TCRdb ran MiXCR on the 5' RACE reads and lists one entry per CDR3 protein. The repertoire includes hundreds of thousands of distinct CDR3 sequences, just over 7% of them detected once, and 1.6% sits in the top ten. In addition, the sample was reused for a study of yellow fever vaccine responses in identical twins.

Sequencing was performed on PBMCs. The receptors derive from a woman between 18 and 29 years old in good health. The conserved cysteine and the conserved F or W are not part of the CDR3 here.

V	CDR3
TRBV7-3	ASSRTGAANTGELF
TRBV12-3/TRBV12-4	ASSFGDVTGELF
TRBV6-1	ASRELAAYNEQF
TRBV15	ATSRDWQETQY
TRBV18	ASSPAGLPESYT
TRBV27	ASSVRLAGVSYNEQF
TRBV20-1	SATLGQAEGLARGLLGIEQF
TRBV3-1	ASSQIERGGNEQF
TRBV10-3	AISDSQGTVGYT
TRBV5-1	ASSLRQGSPEAF
TRBV25-1	ASSILAGEMETQY
TRBV20-1	SARGPGDGYT
TRBV20-1	SARDIQREGPYNEQF
TRBV24-1	AIPSDWVDAASYEQY
TRBV21-1	ASTTTGGHSGANVLT
TRBV4-2	ASSQEYTLRETQY
TRBV24-1	ATSDTTYGYT
TRBV12-5	ASGPGQGSSGNTIY
TRBV12-3/TRBV12-4	ASSLLPGSYNEQF
TRBV3-1	ASSQGAVFDTPLH
TRBV27	ATYRGGGHEQF
TRBV4-2	ASSQAGGQETQY
TRBV9	ASSLTPIQYNEQF
TRBV12-3/TRBV12-4	ASSPTGFATGELF
TRBV10-3	AIRHWDSMNTEAF
TRBV24-1	AAADSGTGEDKQF
TRBV5-1	ASSLAPRGSGANVLT